This TCR beta chain was documented in a study of blood T cell repertoires in COVID-19. Background on the study: Researchers got acute and convalescent COVID-19 samples from the United States, Italy and Spain.

The ends were cut back, 4 bases at V and 1 base at J, with 7 bases in the middle. Germline V gene sequence: CDR1 LNHDA, CDR2 SQIVND (reference sequence). The CDR3 runs 13 residues. Only in-frame clones appear in the TCRdb table, and some are missing; sequencing was by immunoSEQ multiplex PCR. The sample includes about 240,000 clones, 70% to 90% of them seen just once. This clonotype was sampled from a woman aged 40 to 49 with acute COVID-19. The V gene is TRBV19, the J gene TRBJ2-5, with D unclear. The specimen was PBMCs or T cells enriched from blood (not recorded which). CDR3 in amino acids: CASSTPLQETQYF. The DNA for the CDR3 is TGTGCCAGTAGTACCCCCCTCCAAGAGACCCAGTACTTC.